This T cell receptor beta chain is drawn from a study of breast tumors, draining lymph nodes, adjacent tissues. Study-wide results and caveats: Data only fit, rather than demonstrated, lymph node origin of most tumor T cells. Tumors had less TCR diversity than lymph nodes, more than nontumor tissue. Data fit most tumor T cells coming from lymph node, expanding in tumor.

TCRdb reanalysed the multiplex PCR reads using MiXCR and keeps one entry per CDR3 protein. The sample shows 150,000 or so distinct CDR3 sequences, more than 25% of them seen only once. Breast cancer patients provided tissue from their axillary draining lymph nodes. On this clonotype itself: What it binds is unknown.

The TCR sequence derives from a female donor with breast cancer. Some clones in this sample may be carry-over from other donors' samples. The sample comprised axillary lymph node tissue.

Written as DNA, the CDR3 is TGTGCTAGTGGTTATGGGACAACCTACGAGCAGTACTTC. This encodes CASGYGTTYEQYF. J is TRBJ2-7 and V is TRBV12-5, with D possibly being TRBD1 (6 bases). Germline assignment: CDR1 LGHNT and CDR2 FRNRAP. The V gene lost 4 bases and the J gene lost 2 bases, with 9 bases spanning the gap. The CDR3 has 13 residues.